The source of this TCR beta chain is a study of CD4 T cells in relation to SARS-CoV-2 and coronaviruses. Whole-study context: Shared crossreactive spike epitopes were mapped to their HLA restriction.

Germline CDR1 is LGHDT and CDR2 is YNNKEL (reference sequence). V dropped 1 base and J dropped 6; count of bases not matched to a gene: 12. The CDR3 has 17 amino acids. The unexposed donors gave CD4+ T cells in about 2011-2018, prior to COVID-19. Study observations and caveats: Pre-pandemic and post-infection samples never came from the same donor. Memory recall responses, not primary responses primed in culture, are what the assay detects.

About this clone itself: Its target is not known.

TCRdb's table, derived via immunoSEQ multiplex PCR, lists solely in-frame clones and lacks some. The sample includes more than 50,000 clones, 86% of them seen just once. The source material was memory CD4+ T cells from PBMCs. V and J are TRBV3-1 (or the pseudogene TRBV3-2) and TRBJ2-1, with TRBD1 matching 7 bases. This TCR derives from a human donor in good health. This chain's CDR3 is CASSQVLGRPGGNEQFF. CDR3 bases: TGTGCCAGCAGCCAAGTGCTAGGTCGGCCAGGGGGCAATGAGCAGTTCTTC.